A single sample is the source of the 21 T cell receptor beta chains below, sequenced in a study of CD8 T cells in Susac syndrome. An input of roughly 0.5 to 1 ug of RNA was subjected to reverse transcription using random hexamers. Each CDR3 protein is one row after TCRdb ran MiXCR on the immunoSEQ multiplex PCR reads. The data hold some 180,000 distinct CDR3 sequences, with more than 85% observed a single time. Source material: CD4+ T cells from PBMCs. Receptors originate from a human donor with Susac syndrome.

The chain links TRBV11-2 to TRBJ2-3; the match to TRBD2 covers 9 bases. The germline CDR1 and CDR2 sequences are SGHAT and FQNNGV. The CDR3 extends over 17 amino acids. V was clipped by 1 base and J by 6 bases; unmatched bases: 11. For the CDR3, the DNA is TGTGCCAGCAGCTTAGTCCCCGGGACTAGCACTCGGGATACGCAGTATTTT. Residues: CASSLVPGTSTRDTQYF.

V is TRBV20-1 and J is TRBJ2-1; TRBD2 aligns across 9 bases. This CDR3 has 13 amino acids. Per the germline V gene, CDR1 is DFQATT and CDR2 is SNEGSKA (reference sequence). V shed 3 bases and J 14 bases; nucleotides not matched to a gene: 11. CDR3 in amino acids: CSARSLLAGTKFF. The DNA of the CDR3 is TGCAGTGCTAGGTCGCTGCTAGCGGGAACCAAGTTCTTC.

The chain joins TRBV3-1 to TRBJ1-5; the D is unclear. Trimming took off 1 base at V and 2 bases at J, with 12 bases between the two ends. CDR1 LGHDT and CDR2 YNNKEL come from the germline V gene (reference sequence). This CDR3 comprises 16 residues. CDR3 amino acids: CASSQGTLGRNQPQHF. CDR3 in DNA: TGTGCCAGCAGCCAAGGCACACTCGGACGCAATCAGCCCCAGCATTTT.

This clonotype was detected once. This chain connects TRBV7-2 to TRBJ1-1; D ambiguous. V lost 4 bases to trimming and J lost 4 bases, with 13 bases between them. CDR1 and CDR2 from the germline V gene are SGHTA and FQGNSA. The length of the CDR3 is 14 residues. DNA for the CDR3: TGTGCCAGCAGCTCAGAGGGAGGGAGCACTGAAGCTTTCTTT. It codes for CASSSEGGSTEAFF.

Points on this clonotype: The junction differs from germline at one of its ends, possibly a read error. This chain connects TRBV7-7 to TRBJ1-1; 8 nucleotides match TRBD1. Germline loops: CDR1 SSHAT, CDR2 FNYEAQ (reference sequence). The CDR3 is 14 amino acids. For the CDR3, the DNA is TGTGCTAGCAGTCCAGGGGGCGCGTCCACTGAAGCTTTCTTT. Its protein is CASSPGGASTEAFF.

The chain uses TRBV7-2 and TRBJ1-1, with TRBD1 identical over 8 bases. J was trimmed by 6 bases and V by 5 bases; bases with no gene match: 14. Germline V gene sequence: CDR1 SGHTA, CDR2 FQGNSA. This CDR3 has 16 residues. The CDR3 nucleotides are TGTGCCAGCAGCCCGCTAGGACAGGGAGGTATTGCTGAAGCTTTCTTT. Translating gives CASSPLGQGGIAEAFF.

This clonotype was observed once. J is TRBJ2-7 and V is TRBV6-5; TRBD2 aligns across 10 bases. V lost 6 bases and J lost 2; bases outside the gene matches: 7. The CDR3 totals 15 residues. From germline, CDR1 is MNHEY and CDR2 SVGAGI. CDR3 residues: CASRVERGGPYEQYF. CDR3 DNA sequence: TGTGCCAGCAGAGTTGAGCGGGGGGGCCCCTACGAGCAGTACTTC.

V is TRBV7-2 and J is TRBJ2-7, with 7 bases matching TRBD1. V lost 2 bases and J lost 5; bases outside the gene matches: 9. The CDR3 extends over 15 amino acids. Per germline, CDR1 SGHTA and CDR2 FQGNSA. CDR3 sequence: CASSLTGTVPHEQYF. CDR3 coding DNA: TGTGCCAGCAGCTTAACTGGGACAGTCCCCCACGAGCAGTACTTC.

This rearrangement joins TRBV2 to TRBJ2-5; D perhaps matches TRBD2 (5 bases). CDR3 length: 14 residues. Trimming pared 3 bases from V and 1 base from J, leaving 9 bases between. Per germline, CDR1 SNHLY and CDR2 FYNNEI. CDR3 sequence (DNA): TGTGCCAGCAGTGATGGGCGGGTCCAAGAGACCCAGTACTTC. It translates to CASSDGRVQETQYF. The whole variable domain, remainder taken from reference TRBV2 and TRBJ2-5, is EPEVTQTPSHQVTQMGQEVILRCVPISNHLYFYWYRQILGQKVEFLVSFYNNEISEKSEIFDDQFSVERPDGSNFTLKIRSTKLEDSAMYFCASSDGRVQETQYFGPGTRLLVL.

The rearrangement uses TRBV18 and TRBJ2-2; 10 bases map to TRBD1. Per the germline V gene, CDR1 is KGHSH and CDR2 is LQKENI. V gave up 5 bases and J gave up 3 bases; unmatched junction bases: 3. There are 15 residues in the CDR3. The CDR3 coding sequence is TGTGCCAGCTCATCCGGGACAGGGGACACCGGGGAGCTGTTTTTT. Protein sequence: CASSSGTGDTGELFF.

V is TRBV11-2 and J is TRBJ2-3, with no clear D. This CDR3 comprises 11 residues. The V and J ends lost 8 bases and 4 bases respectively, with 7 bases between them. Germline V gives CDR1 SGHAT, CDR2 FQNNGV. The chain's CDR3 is CASLGADTQYF. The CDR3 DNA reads TGTGCCAGCCTCGGAGCAGATACGCAGTATTTT.

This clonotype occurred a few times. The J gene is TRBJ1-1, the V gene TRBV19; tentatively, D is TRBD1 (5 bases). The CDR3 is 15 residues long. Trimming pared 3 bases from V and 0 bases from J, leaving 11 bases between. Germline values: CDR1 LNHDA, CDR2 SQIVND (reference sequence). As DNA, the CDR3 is TGTGCCAGTAGTATCATAGGGGAAGTGAACACTGAAGCTTTCTTT. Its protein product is CASSIIGEVNTEAFF.

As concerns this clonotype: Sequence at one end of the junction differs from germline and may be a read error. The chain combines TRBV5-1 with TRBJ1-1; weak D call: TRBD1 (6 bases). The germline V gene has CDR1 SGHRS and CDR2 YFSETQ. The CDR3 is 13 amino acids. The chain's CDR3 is CASSIGNREPPLF. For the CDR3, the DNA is TGCGCCAGCAGTATCGGAAACAGGGAACCTCCCCTCTTT.

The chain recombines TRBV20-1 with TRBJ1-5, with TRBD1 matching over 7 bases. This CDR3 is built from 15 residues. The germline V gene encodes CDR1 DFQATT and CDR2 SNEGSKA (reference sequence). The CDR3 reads CSTRRSGGSNQPQHF. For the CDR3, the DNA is TGCAGCACTAGGAGGTCAGGGGGTAGCAATCAGCCCCAGCATTTT.

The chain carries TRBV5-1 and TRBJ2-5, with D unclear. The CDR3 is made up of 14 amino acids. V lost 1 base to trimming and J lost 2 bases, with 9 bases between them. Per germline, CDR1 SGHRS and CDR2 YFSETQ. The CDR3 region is CASSLLWQQETQYF. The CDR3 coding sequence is TGCGCCAGCAGCTTGTTATGGCAACAAGAGACCCAGTACTTC.

Written as DNA, the CDR3 is TGTGCCAGTAGTATATTGGCTAGCGGGAGGGCAAATGAGCAGTTCTTC. This gives the protein CASSILASGRANEQFF. V usage is TRBV19 and J usage is TRBJ2-1; 12 nucleotides line up with TRBD2. This CDR3 region has 16 residues. Trimming removed 2 bases from V and 7 bases from J; junction bases left unmatched: 6. Germline V gene sequence: CDR1 LNHDA, CDR2 SQIVND (reference sequence).

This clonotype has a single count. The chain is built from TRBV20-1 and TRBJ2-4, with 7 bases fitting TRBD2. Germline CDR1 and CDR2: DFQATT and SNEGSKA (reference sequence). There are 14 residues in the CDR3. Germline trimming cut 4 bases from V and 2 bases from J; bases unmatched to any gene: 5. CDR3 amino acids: CSATGTTPKNIQYF. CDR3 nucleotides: TGCAGTGCTACCGGGACTACCCCCAAAAACATTCAGTACTTC.

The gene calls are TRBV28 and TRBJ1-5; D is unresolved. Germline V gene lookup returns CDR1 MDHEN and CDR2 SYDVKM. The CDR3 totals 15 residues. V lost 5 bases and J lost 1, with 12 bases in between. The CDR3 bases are TGTGCCAGCAGTACCCCTACGTCGAGCAATCAGCCCCAGCATTTT. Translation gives CASSTPTSSNQPQHF.

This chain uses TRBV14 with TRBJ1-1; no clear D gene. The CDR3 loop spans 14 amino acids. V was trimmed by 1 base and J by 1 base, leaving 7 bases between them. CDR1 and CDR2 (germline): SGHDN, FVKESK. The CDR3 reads CASSQVGWNTEAFF. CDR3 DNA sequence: TGTGCCAGCAGCCAAGTAGGATGGAACACTGAAGCTTTCTTT.

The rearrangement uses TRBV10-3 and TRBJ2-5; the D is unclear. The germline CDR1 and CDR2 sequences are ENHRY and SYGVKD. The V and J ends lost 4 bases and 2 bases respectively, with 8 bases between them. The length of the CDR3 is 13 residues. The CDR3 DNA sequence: TGTGCCATCAGTGTCAGGCCGCAAGAGACCCAGTACTTC. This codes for CAISVRPQETQYF.

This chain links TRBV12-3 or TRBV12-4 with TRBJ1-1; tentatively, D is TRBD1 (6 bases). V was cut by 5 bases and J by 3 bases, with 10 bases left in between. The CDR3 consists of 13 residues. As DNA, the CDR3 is TGTGCCAGCAGTATGACAGGAGACACTGAAGCTTTCTTT. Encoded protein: CASSMTGDTEAFF.